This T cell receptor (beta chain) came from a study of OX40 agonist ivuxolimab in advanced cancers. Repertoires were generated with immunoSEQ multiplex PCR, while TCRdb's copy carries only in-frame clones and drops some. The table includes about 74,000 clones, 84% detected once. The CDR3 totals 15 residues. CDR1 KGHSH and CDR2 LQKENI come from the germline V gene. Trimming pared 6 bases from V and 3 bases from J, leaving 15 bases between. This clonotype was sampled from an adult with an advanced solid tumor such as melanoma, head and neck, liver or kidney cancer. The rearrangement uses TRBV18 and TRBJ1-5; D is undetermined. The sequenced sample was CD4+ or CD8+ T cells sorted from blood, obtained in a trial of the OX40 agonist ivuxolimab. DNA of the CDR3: TGTGCCAGCTCCTTAGACACTTTACCCAATCAGCCCCAGCATTTT. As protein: CASSLDTLPNQPQHF.